This T cell receptor (beta chain) was identified during a study of blood T cell repertoires in COVID-19. On the study more broadly: The samples span acute and convalescent COVID-19 from the United States, Italy and Spain. Sources were T cells, B-cell-depleted T cells, or PBMCs; the material itself was cDNA or gDNA.

Clones were read by immunoSEQ multiplex PCR, and TCRdb kept only the in-frame ones, dropping some. In the table there are hundreds of thousands of clones, roughly 85% of which are singletons. CDR1 and CDR2 (germline): KGHDR, SFDVKD. Trimming cost V 4 bases and J 10 bases; bases outside gene matches: 5. This CDR3 region has 13 residues. This clone was seen a handful of times. This clonotype was obtained from a woman aged 50 to 60 with acute COVID-19. This sequence joins TRBV24-1 and TRBJ2-1, with TRBD1 identical over 8 bases. The sample was PBMCs or T cells enriched from blood (not recorded which). In DNA form, the CDR3 reads TGTGCCACCAGTGACGACAGGGGAAAAGAGCAGTTCTTC. Translated: CATSDDRGKEQFF.